This TCR beta chain originates from a study of cytomegalovirus exposure and HLA in healthy donors. Remarks on this clone: Its antigen remains unidentified.

Assay: immunoSEQ multiplex PCR; the TCRdb copy retains only in-frame clones and omits some. The sample carries fewer than 250,000 clones, around 86% recorded once. The V gene's germline CDR1 is MNHEY and CDR2 SVGAGI. V lost 5 bases to trimming and J lost 5 bases; unmatched junction nucleotides: 3. The CDR3 runs to 13 residues. Study observations and caveats: The finding came from a later analysis; first-cohort TCR clusters tended to co-occur in the 120 or so validation repertoires.

Sequenced sample: PBMCs. The clonotype was recovered from a woman aged 18-29 years in good health and CMV-seropositive. The rearrangement links TRBV6-5 to TRBJ1-1; 9 nucleotides match TRBD1. Here the CDR3 DNA reads TGTGCCAGCAGTCGACAGGGGGTGACTGAAGCTTTCTTT. It encodes CASSRQGVTEAFF.